The source of this T cell receptor (beta chain) is a study of beta chain features in type 1 diabetes. Central memory, naive, regulatory and stem cell-like memory CD4+ cells were sorted by CD45RO/CCR7/CD25/CD127/CD95/CD27. Since all of the isolated RNA was reverse transcribed, expressed TCRB transcripts were what got sequenced. Repertoires were generated with immunoSEQ multiplex PCR, while TCRdb's copy carries only in-frame clones and drops some. The sample has 250,000 to 400,000 clones; about 14% are singletons. Regarding this clone: The antigen remains undetermined.

Study-wide results and caveats: Shorter TCRB CDR3s, moderately but significantly so, marked every one of the four CD4+ subsets in Type 1 diabetes patients.

The CDR3 spans 13 residues. V was shortened by 0 bases and J by 4 bases, with 7 bases between the two germline ends. The germline V gene has CDR1 GTSNPN and CDR2 SVGIG (reference sequence). What was sequenced was central memory CD4+ T cells from blood. This clonotype was obtained from a young man in good health. The chain joins TRBV30 to TRBJ1-5; D gene uncertain. The CDR3: CAWSVHENQPQHF. DNA of the CDR3: TGTGCCTGGAGTGTACATGAAAATCAGCCCCAGCATTTT.